This TCR beta chain was captured by sequencing in a study of OX40 agonist ivuxolimab in advanced cancers. At the level of the study: Patients in the trial were receiving intravenous ivuxolimab every 2 weeks, at doses of 0.01 to 10 mg/kg. At roughly 80% male, the cohort had a mean age of about 55 years, ranging from 23 to 79. Study-wide points: Individuals who were partial responders at 0.1-3.0 mg/kg had clonal expansion that ranked among the lowest.

Clones were read by immunoSEQ multiplex PCR, and TCRdb kept only the in-frame ones, dropping some. The table includes roughly 56,000 clones, roughly 82% detected once. Patients were ruled out by autoimmune disease history or systemic immunosuppression. Comments on this clone: Its antigen is not known.

This specimen was CD4+ or CD8+ T cells sorted from blood, taken in a trial of the OX40 agonist ivuxolimab. This TCR was recovered from an adult with an advanced solid tumor such as melanoma, head and neck, liver or kidney cancer.

The CDR3 here is CASSGYAGQGESYTF. The CDR3 region has the DNA TGTGCCAGCAGTGGCTACGCGGGACAGGGGGAAAGCTACACCTTC. V gene TRBV28 combines with J gene TRBJ1-2, with 11 bases lining up with TRBD1. Germline lookup yields CDR1 MDHEN and CDR2 SYDVKM. With 5 bases clipped from V and 9 bases from J, the junction kept 11 bases outside the gene matches. The CDR3 runs 15 residues.